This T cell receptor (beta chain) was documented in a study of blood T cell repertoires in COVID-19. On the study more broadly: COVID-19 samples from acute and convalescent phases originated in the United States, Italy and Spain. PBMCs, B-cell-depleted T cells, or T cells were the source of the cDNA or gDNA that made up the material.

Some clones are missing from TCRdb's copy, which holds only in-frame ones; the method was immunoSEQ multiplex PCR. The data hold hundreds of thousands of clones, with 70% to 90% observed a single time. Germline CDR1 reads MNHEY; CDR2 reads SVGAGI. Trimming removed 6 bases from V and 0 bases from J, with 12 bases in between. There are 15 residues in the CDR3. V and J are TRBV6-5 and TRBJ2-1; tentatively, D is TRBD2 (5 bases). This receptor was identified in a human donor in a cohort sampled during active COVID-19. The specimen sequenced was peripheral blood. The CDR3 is CASRSDWSSYNEQFF. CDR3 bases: TGTGCCAGCAGATCGGACTGGAGCTCCTACAATGAGCAGTTCTTC.